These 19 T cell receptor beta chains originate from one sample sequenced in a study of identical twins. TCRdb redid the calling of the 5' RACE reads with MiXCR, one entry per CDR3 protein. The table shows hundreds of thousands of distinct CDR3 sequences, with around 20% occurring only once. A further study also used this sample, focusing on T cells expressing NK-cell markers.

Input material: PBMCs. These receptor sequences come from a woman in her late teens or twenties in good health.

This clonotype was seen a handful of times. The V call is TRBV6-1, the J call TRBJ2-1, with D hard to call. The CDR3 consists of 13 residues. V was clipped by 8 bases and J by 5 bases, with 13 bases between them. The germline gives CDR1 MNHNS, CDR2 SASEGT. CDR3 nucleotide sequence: TGTGCCAGCCGGACGGTGGAGAACAATGAGCAGTTCTTC. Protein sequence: CASRTVENNEQFF.

The CDR3 DNA reads TGTGCCAGCAGGTCACCGGGACAGGGCTACAATGAGCAGTTCTTC. Encoded protein: CASRSPGQGYNEQFF. The chain has TRBV28 and TRBJ2-1; 9 positions agree with TRBD1. J lost 3 bases, V lost 6 bases, and 6 bases had no gene match. Germline V gives CDR1 MDHEN, CDR2 SYDVKM. CDR3 length equals 15 residues. Complete variable domain (other parts from reference TRBV28 and TRBJ2-1): DVKVTQSSRYLVKRTGEKVFLECVQDMDHENMFWYRQDPGLGLRLIYFSYDVKMKEKGDIPEGYSVSREKKERFSLILESASTNQTSMYLCASRSPGQGYNEQFFGPGTRLTVL.

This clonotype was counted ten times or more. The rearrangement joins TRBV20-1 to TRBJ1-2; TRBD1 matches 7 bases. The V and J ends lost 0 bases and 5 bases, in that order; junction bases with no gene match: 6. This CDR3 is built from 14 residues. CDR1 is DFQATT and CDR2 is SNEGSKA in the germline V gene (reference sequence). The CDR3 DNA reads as TGCAGTGCTAGAGATAGGGGGCAGGGGTATGGCTACACCTTC. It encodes CSARDRGQGYGYTF.

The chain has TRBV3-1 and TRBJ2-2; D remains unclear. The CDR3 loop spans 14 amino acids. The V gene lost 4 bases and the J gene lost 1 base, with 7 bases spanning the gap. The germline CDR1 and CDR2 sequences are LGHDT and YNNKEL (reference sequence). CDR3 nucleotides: TGTGCCAGCAGCCGGACGATGAACACCGGGGAGCTGTTTTTT. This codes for CASSRTMNTGELFF.

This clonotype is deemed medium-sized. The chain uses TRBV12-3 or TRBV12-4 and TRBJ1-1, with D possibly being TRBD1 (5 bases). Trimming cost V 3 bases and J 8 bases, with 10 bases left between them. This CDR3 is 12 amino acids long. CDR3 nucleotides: TGTGCCAGCAGTTTGGAGGGGCTCGAAGCTTTCTTT. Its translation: CASSLEGLEAFF.

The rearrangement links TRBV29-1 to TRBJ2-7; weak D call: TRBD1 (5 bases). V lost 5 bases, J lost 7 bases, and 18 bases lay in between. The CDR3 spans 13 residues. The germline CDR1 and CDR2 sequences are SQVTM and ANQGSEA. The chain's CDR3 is CSVSWVGLGEQYF. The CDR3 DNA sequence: TGCAGCGTTAGTTGGGTGGGGCTTGGTGAGCAGTACTTC.

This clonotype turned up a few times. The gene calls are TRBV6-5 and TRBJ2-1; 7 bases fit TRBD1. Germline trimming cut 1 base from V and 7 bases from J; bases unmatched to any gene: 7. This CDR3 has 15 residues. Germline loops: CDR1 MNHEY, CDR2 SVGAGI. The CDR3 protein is CASSYLSRGRNEQFF. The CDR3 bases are TGTGCCAGCAGTTACTTGTCAAGGGGGCGAAATGAGCAGTTCTTC.

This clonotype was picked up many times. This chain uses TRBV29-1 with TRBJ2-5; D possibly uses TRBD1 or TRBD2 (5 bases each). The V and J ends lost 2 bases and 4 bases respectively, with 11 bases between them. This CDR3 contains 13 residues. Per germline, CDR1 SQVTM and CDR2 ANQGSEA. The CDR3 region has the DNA TGCAGCGTTGAAAGTTCGAGGGGAGAGACCCAGTACTTC. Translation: CSVESSRGETQYF.

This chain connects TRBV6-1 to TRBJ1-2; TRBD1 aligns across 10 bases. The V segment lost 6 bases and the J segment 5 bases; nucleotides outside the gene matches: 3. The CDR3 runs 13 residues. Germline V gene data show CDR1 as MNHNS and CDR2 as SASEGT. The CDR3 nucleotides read TGTGCCAGCAGGGGACAGGGGAGATATGGCTACACCTTC. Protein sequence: CASRGQGRYGYTF.

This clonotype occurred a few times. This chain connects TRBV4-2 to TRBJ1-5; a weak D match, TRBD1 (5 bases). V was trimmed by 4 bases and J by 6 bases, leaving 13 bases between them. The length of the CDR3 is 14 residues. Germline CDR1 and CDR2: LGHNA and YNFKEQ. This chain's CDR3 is CASSLEGPSQPQHF. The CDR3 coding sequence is TGTGCCAGCAGCCTGGAGGGGCCAAGTCAGCCCCAGCATTTT.

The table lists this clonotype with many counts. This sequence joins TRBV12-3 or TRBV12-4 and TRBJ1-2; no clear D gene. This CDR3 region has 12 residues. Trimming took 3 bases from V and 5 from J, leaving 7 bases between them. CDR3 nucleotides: TGTGCCAGCAGTTTGAGGGAATATGGCTACACCTTC. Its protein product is CASSLREYGYTF.

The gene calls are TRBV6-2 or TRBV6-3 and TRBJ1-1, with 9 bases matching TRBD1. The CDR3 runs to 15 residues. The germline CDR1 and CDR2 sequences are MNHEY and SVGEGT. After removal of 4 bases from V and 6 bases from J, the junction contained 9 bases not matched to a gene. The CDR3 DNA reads TGTGCCAGCAGTTGGGCCGGGACAGGGCACTCTGAAGCTTTCTTT. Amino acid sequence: CASSWAGTGHSEAFF.

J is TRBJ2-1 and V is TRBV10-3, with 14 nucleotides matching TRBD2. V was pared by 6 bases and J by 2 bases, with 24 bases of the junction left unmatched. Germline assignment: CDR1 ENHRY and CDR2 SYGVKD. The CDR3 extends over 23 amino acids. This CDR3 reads CAIREPTGTSGRGTIQAYNEQFF. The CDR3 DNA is TGTGCCATCAGGGAACCTACCGGGACTAGCGGGAGAGGGACGATCCAAGCCTACAATGAGCAGTTCTTC.

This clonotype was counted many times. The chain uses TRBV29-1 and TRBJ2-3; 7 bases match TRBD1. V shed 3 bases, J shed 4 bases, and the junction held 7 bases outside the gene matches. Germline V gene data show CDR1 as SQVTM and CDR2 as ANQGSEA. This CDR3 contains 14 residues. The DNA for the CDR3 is TGCAGCGTTGACCTGAACAGGGGCGCAGATACGCAGTATTTT. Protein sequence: CSVDLNRGADTQYF.

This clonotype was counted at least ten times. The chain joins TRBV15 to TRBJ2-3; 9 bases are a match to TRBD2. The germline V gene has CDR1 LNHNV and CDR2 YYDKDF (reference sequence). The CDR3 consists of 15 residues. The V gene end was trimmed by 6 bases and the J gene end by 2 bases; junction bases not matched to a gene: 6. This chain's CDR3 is CATSSGLAHTDTQYF. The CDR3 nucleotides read TGTGCCACCAGTTCGGGACTAGCTCACACAGATACGCAGTATTTT.

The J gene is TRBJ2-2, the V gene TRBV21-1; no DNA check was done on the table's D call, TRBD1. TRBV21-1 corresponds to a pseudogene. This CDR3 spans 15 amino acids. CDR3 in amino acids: CASSRPPGQAGELFF. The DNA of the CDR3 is TGTGCCAGCAGCAGACCCCCGGGACAGGCCGGGGAGCTGTTTTTT.

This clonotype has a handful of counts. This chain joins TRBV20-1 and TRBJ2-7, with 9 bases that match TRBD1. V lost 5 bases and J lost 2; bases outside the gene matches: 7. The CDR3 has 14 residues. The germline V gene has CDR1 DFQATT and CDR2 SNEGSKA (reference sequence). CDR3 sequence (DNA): TGCAGTGCTCCTACGGGACAGGGCACCTACGAGCAGTACTTC. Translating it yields CSAPTGQGTYEQYF.

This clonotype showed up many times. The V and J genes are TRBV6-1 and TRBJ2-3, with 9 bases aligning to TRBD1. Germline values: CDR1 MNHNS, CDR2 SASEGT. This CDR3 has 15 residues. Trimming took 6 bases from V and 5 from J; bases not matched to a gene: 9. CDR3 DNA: TGTGCCAGCAGCTCGACAGGGGGTGGGGGAGATACGCAGTATTTT. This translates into CASSSTGGGGDTQYF.

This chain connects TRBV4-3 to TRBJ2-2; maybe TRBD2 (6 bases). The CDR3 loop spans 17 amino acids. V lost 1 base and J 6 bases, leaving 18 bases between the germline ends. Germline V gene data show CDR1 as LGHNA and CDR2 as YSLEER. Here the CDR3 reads CASSQVSGPGHAGELFF. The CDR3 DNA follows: TGCGCCAGCAGCCAAGTCAGCGGGCCAGGTCACGCCGGGGAGCTGTTTTTT.